These 27 T cell receptor beta chains originate from one sample sequenced in a study of cytomegalovirus exposure and HLA in healthy donors. The protocol was immunoSEQ multiplex PCR, while the TCRdb copy is restricted to in-frame clones and leaves out a portion. The sample carries 150,000 to 180,000 clones, less than 90% recorded once. Material for sequencing was PBMCs. Receptors were obtained from a man between 18 and 35 years old in good health and CMV-seropositive.

The chain recombines TRBV7-3 with TRBJ2-1; 9 bases align to TRBD2. Trimming cost V 1 base and J 4 bases; bases outside gene matches: 5. From germline, CDR1 is SGHTA and CDR2 FQGTGA. The CDR3 has 16 amino acids. The CDR3 DNA sequence: TGTGCCAGCAGCTTAAAGGGCGGGAGGGGGTACAATGAGCAGTTCTTC. Translated, it gives CASSLKGGRGYNEQFF.

In its sample, this clone was seen once. V is TRBV18 and J is TRBJ1-6; 9 nucleotides line up with TRBD1. The J segment lost 9 bases and the V segment lost 6 bases, leaving 9 bases of the junction unmatched. CDR3 size: 15 residues. Germline V CDR1 and CDR2: KGHSH, LQKENI. The CDR3 DNA reads as TGTGCCAGCTCCCCAAGGGACAGGGAGGGTTCACCCCTCCACTTT. This sequence encodes CASSPRDREGSPLHF.

The chain uses TRBV23-1 and TRBJ1-4; tentatively, D is TRBD1 (6 bases). TRBV23-1 is placed among ORFs of uncertain function. V gave up 5 bases and J gave up 5 bases, with 12 bases separating them. The CDR3 extends over 14 amino acids. The CDR3 DNA reads TGCGCCAGCAGTGACAGGCCGGAGAATGAAAAACTGTTTTTT. Its protein is CASSDRPENEKLFF.

This chain joins TRBV6-5 and TRBJ1-3; D possibly corresponds to TRBD1 (6 bases). This CDR3 has 16 residues. The V gene lost 4 bases and the J gene lost 2 bases, with 15 bases spanning the gap. Germline V lookup: CDR1 MNHEY, CDR2 SVGAGI. The CDR3 DNA reads TGTGCCAGCAGTTTTAACAGGGTGCTCGCTGGAAACACCATATATTTT. This encodes CASSFNRVLAGNTIYF.

The chain combines TRBV4-3 with TRBJ1-2, with D perhaps matching TRBD1 (6 bases). The CDR3 is made up of 15 amino acids. Germline V gene data show CDR1 as LGHNA and CDR2 as YSLEER. Trimming removed 0 bases at V and 3 bases at J, with 11 bases between. CDR3 loop: CASSQDHRQDYGYTF. The CDR3 DNA reads TGCGCCAGCAGCCAAGATCACAGACAGGACTATGGCTACACCTTC.

The J gene is TRBJ2-1, the V gene TRBV7-2; tentative D call: TRBD1 (5 bases). Germline loops: CDR1 SGHTA, CDR2 FQGNSA. V was clipped by 1 base and J by 6 bases, with 16 bases between them. CDR3 size: 16 residues. The CDR3 loop is CASSLGPVGAGNEQFF. The CDR3 DNA reads TGTGCCAGCAGCTTAGGCCCAGTAGGGGCAGGCAATGAGCAGTTCTTC.

The genes are TRBV30 and TRBJ1-5, with D uncertain. The V gene lost 2 bases and the J gene lost 4 bases, with 12 bases spanning the gap. Germline lookup yields CDR1 GTSNPN and CDR2 SVGIG (reference sequence). The CDR3 runs to 14 residues. The CDR3 sequence: CAWSRGKGNQPQHF. CDR3 nucleotides: TGTGCCTGGAGTAGAGGGAAGGGAAATCAGCCCCAGCATTTT.

This rearrangement joins TRBV19 to TRBJ2-6, with 10 bases that match TRBD2. The germline V gene has CDR1 LNHDA and CDR2 SQIVND (reference sequence). With V trimmed by 6 bases and J by 10 bases, 3 bases remained unmatched. The CDR3 contains 13 residues. The CDR3 region has the DNA TGTGCCAGTAGCCTACTAGCGGGGAACGTCCTGACTTTC. Protein: CASSLLAGNVLTF.

This chain links TRBV25-1 with TRBJ1-1; D gene uncertain. Germline-derived CDR1 and CDR2 are MGHDK and SYGVNS. The CDR3 contains 14 residues. V shed 1 base and J shed 2 bases, with 8 bases lying between them. CDR3: CASSEWERNTEAFF. The CDR3, as DNA: TGTGCCAGCAGTGAATGGGAGAGAAACACTGAAGCTTTCTTT.

The rearrangement uses TRBV27 and TRBJ2-7, with 7 bases that match TRBD2. Per germline, CDR1 MNHEY and CDR2 SMNVEV (reference sequence). The CDR3 is made up of 15 amino acids. The V segment lost 11 bases and the J segment 5 bases; nucleotides outside the gene matches: 18. CDR3 sequence: CASHPGGSLIHEQYF. CDR3 bases: TGTGCCTCACACCCCGGGGGGAGTCTAATCCACGAGCAGTACTTC.

This chain joins TRBV7-2 and TRBJ1-2, with D uncertain. Trimming left V 2 bases short and J 1 base short, with 5 bases between. CDR1 SGHTA and CDR2 FQGNSA come from the germline V gene. This CDR3 contains 13 residues. Here the CDR3 reads CASSLYINYGYTF. In nucleotides, the CDR3 is TGTGCCAGCAGCTTATACATTAACTATGGCTACACCTTC.

The chain recombines TRBV7-2 with TRBJ1-2, with a possible D match to TRBD1 (6 bases). The V gene lost 5 bases and the J gene lost 1 base, with 14 bases spanning the gap. The CDR3 covers 15 residues. From germline, CDR1 is SGHTA and CDR2 FQGNSA. The chain's CDR3 is CASSPRAGVNYGYTF. The CDR3 DNA is TGTGCCAGCAGCCCCCGGGCAGGGGTTAACTATGGCTACACCTTC.

V and J are TRBV9 and TRBJ2-1; 8 bases are a match to TRBD1. Trimming removed 2 bases from V and 5 bases from J; junction bases left unmatched: 9. This CDR3 spans 16 amino acids. Germline V gene data show CDR1 as SGDLS and CDR2 as YYNGEE. The CDR3 here is CASSVGDQGANNEQFF. The CDR3 DNA reads as TGTGCCAGCAGCGTTGGGGACCAGGGGGCGAACAATGAGCAGTTCTTC.

This chain joins TRBV4-3 and TRBJ1-1, with D hard to call. The CDR3 totals 15 residues. The germline CDR1 and CDR2 sequences are LGHNA and YSLEER. V lost 0 bases and J lost 6, with 14 bases in between. This CDR3 reads CASSQDRRVGAEAFF. CDR3 DNA sequence: TGCGCCAGCAGCCAAGATAGGAGGGTTGGCGCTGAAGCTTTCTTT.

This chain joins TRBV18 and TRBJ2-3, with D uncertain. Germline CDR1 KGHSH, CDR2 LQKENI. Trimming removed 3 bases from V and 5 bases from J, with 9 bases in between. This CDR3 region has 13 residues. CDR3 protein: CASSPNYGDTQYF. DNA for the CDR3: TGTGCCAGCTCACCGAACTACGGAGATACGCAGTATTTT.

V is TRBV11-2 and J is TRBJ2-3; maybe TRBD1 (6 bases). The V gene lost 4 bases and the J gene lost 0 bases, with 14 bases spanning the gap. CDR1 SGHAT and CDR2 FQNNGV come from the germline V gene. This CDR3 has 16 amino acids. CDR3 DNA sequence: TGTGCCAGCAGCTCTTCCGGGACAAAAAGCACAGATACGCAGTATTTT. This gives the protein CASSSSGTKSTDTQYF.

In its sample, this clone was seen a few times. The chain is built from TRBV6-5 and TRBJ2-7, with D hard to call. This CDR3 has 11 residues. Germline V lookup: CDR1 MNHEY, CDR2 SVGAGI. V shed 8 bases and J shed 3 bases, with 8 bases lying between them. The CDR3 nucleotides read TGTGCCAGCGCAGACAACTACGAGCAGTACTTC. Protein: CASADNYEQYF.

This clone was counted a few times. This rearrangement joins TRBV10-2 to TRBJ1-3, with D perhaps matching TRBD1 (6 bases). In germline, CDR1 is WSHSY, CDR2 SAAADI. Deletions cut 10 bases from V and 3 bases from J, with 13 bases between. CDR3 length: 13 residues. DNA for the CDR3: TGCGCCACCATGCAGGGGTTTGGAAACACCATATATTTT. This encodes CATMQGFGNTIYF.

This clone was detected only once. The rearrangement joins TRBV5-6 to TRBJ1-5; no firm D call. V was shortened by 3 bases and J by 9 bases, with 13 bases between the two germline ends. Germline CDR1 reads SGHDT; CDR2 reads YYEEEE. This CDR3 has 13 amino acids. The CDR3 DNA follows: TGTGCCAGCAGCTCAGGATCCGTAACGCCCCAGCATTTT. It yields the protein CASSSGSVTPQHF. Full variable domain (remainder filled in from reference TRBV5-6 and TRBJ1-5): DAGVTQSPTHLIKTRGQQVTLRCSPKSGHDTVSWYQQALGQGPQFIFQYYEEEERQRGNFPDRFSGHQFPNYSSELNVNALLLGDSALYLCASSSGSVTPQHFGDGTRLSIL.

In its sample, this clone was seen once. V usage is TRBV7-2 and J usage is TRBJ2-3; 7 bases are a match to TRBD2. CDR3 size: 14 residues. From germline, CDR1 is SGHTA and CDR2 FQGNSA. Trimming took 5 bases from V and 6 from J; bases not matched to a gene: 8. CDR3 in amino acids: CASSPTGGWDTQYF. The CDR3 DNA reads as TGTGCCAGCAGCCCTACCGGGGGGTGGGATACGCAGTATTTT.

The chain combines TRBV5-4 with TRBJ2-5; 12 bases are shared with TRBD2. Germline assignment: CDR1 SGHNT and CDR2 YYREEE (reference sequence). After removal of 6 bases from V and 5 bases from J, the junction contained 11 bases not matched to a gene. This CDR3 comprises 16 residues. This CDR3 reads CASTSLLAGGPETQYF. The CDR3 DNA is TGTGCCAGCACTTCCCTCCTAGCGGGGGGGCCTGAGACCCAGTACTTC. The full variable domain, completed using reference TRBV5-4 and TRBJ2-5, is ETGVTQSPTHLIKTRGQQVTLRCSSQSGHNTVSWYQQALGQGPQFIFQYYREEENGRGNFPPRFSGLQFPNYSSELNVNALELDDSALYLCASTSLLAGGPETQYFGPGTRLLVL.

The gene calls are TRBV7-6 and TRBJ2-3, with 8 positions matching TRBD2. The CDR3 is 20 residues long. Germline V lookup: CDR1 SGHVS, CDR2 FNYEAQ. Germline trimming cut 5 bases from V and 3 bases from J; bases unmatched to any gene: 22. CDR3 amino acids: CASSPVGLTSGMGWTDTQYF. The CDR3 coding sequence is TGTGCCAGCAGCCCGGTTGGGCTAACTAGCGGAATGGGATGGACAGATACGCAGTATTTT.

The sample holds a few counts of this clone. The V and J genes are TRBV19 and TRBJ2-7, with TRBD2 identical over 9 bases. The V gene end was trimmed by 7 bases and the J gene end by 7 bases; junction bases not matched to a gene: 14. CDR1 and CDR2 from the germline V gene are LNHDA and SQIVND (reference sequence). The CDR3 spans 15 residues. The CDR3 DNA reads as TGTGCCAGTACCTCAGGCGCGGGAGGGCCGGGTGAGCAGTACTTC. It encodes CASTSGAGGPGEQYF.

This clone showed up just a few times. This sequence joins TRBV10-3 and TRBJ2-7; the match to TRBD1 covers 7 bases. Trimming cost V 0 bases and J 3 bases; bases outside gene matches: 5. Germline assignment: CDR1 ENHRY and CDR2 SYGVKD. The CDR3 runs 15 residues. Written as DNA, the CDR3 is TGTGCCATCAGTGAGTCCGACAGGGACAGCTACGAGCAGTACTTC. This translates into CAISESDRDSYEQYF.

The chain uses TRBV9 and TRBJ1-2; D uncertain. Germline CDR1 reads SGDLS; CDR2 reads YYNGEE. V lost 3 bases and J 10 bases, leaving 13 bases between the germline ends. CDR3 size: 12 residues. Here the CDR3 reads CASSGTSSAYTF. In DNA, the CDR3 is TGTGCCAGCAGCGGCACTAGTAGCGCCTACACCTTC.

The chain recombines TRBV6-5 with TRBJ2-1; 8 bases are shared with TRBD2. Germline CDR1 reads MNHEY; CDR2 reads SVGAGI. Trimming cost V 6 bases and J 8 bases; bases outside gene matches: 9. The length of the CDR3 is 14 residues. The CDR3 spells CASSPLAAGDEQFF. The CDR3 bases are TGTGCCAGCAGCCCACTAGCGGCCGGGGATGAGCAGTTCTTC.

The V and J genes are TRBV20-1 and TRBJ2-5, with a weak D call TRBD2 (6 bases). CDR1 is DFQATT and CDR2 is SNEGSKA in the germline V gene (reference sequence). With 6 bases removed from V and 5 bases from J, the gap between germline ends came to 7 bases. This CDR3 spans 10 amino acids. The CDR3 here is CSAREETQYF. In nucleotides, the CDR3 is TGCAGTGCCCGGGAGGAGACCCAGTACTTC.